The entry that follows covers one TCR beta chain sequence. The antigen is not known. This record belongs to a study of monozygotic twins with inflammatory bowel disease. Points from the study as a whole: Background noise in patient repertoires may stem from differing immunosuppressive treatments.

No DNA is given; TCRdb re-called the 5' RACE reads and lists each CDR3 protein once. The table lists 150,000 to 200,000 distinct CDR3 sequences. This TCR was sampled from a human donor with ulcerative colitis or Crohn's disease, or a healthy co-twin of an affected twin (not recorded which). Sample: blood.

CDR3 protein: CASSLVGQGNGYTF. The gene calls are TRBV7-2 and TRBJ1-2; TCRdb calls TRBD1, which cannot be checked without DNA. Germline V gene sequence: CDR1 SGHTA, CDR2 FQGNSA. The CDR3 has 14 amino acids. The whole variable domain, filled in from reference TRBV7-2 and TRBJ1-2, reads GAGVSQSPSNKVTEKGKDVELRCDPISGHTALYWYRQSLGQGLEFLIYFQGNSAPDKSGLPSDRFSAERTGGSVSTLTIQRTQQEDSAVYLCASSLVGQGNGYTFGSGTRLTVV.